This T cell receptor (beta chain) is drawn from a study of neurological immune-mediated disorders. The study, taken as a whole, reports: Phylogenetic grouping assigned the repertoires of 18 of 34 multiple sclerosis patients to a single related-CDR3 cluster, representing a possible signature. In HTLV-1-associated myelopathy, TCR clonal expansion was greatest, whereas multiple sclerosis had the least, falling below healthy controls.

The CDR3 covers 15 residues. Germline trimming cut 6 bases from V and 4 bases from J; bases unmatched to any gene: 11. This clonotype was picked up many times. The antigen is undetermined. Via MiXCR, TCRdb re-called the 5' RACE reads, giving one row per CDR3 protein. This table holds around 50,000 distinct CDR3 sequences, around 3.4% found once. This chain joins TRBV12-3 or TRBV12-4 and TRBJ1-2, with TRBD1 identical over 7 bases. This receptor was identified in a woman in her 30s with multiple sclerosis. Specimen: PBMCs. The CDR3 reads CASSPPRQGSYGYTF. The CDR3, as DNA: TGTGCCAGCAGCCCCCCTCGACAGGGAAGCTATGGCTACACCTTC.